This TCR beta chain was recorded in a study of OX40 agonist ivuxolimab in advanced cancers. Points from the study as a whole: Partial responders at 0.1-3.0 mg/kg showed near-lowest clonal expansion.

As regards this clone: Antigen unknown.

The CDR3 sequence is 14 residues long. In germline, CDR1 is SEHNR, CDR2 FQNEAQ (reference sequence). The V and J ends lost 1 base and 4 bases respectively, with 9 bases between them. Here immunoSEQ multiplex PCR was the method, and the copy in TCRdb shows in-frame clones only, minus some. The table includes more than 30,000 clones, about 86% detected once. The genes are TRBV7-9 and TRBJ2-3, with D perhaps being TRBD1 or TRBD2 (5 bases each). Sequencing was performed on CD4+ or CD8+ T cells sorted from blood, taken in a trial of the OX40 agonist ivuxolimab. The receptor's source is an adult with an advanced solid tumor such as melanoma, head and neck, liver or kidney cancer. This CDR3 is CASSLGGTSDTQYF. CDR3 bases: TGTGCCAGCAGCTTAGGAGGGACCTCAGATACGCAGTATTTT.